Listed below are T cell receptor beta chains from one sample, sequenced in a study of T cells in Graves' hyperthyroidism and ophthalmopathy. In TCRdb, the multiplex PCR reads were re-called with MiXCR into one record per CDR3 protein. The sample yields hundreds of thousands of distinct CDR3 sequences, roughly 20% seen once. The sequenced sample was blood. The receptor set was obtained from a man aged 25-45 years with Graves' ophthalmopathy. Both conserved end residues are part of each CDR3. D genes are given only for firm matches. Rows give clone size only sometimes, using once, few, many, or a class for an expanded clone.

CDR3nt	CDR3aa	v_gene	d_gene	j_gene	abundance
TGTGCCAGCTCACCACAAGGACTAGCCTATGAGCAGTTCTTC	CASSPQGLAYEQFF	TRBV18	TRBD2	TRBJ2-1	many
TGTGCCAGCAGCTTAAATCCTAATGAAAAACTGTTTTTT	CASSLNPNEKLFF	TRBV7-9	NA	TRBJ1-4	NA
TGTGCCAGCAGACAAAGACTAGCGGGAGGGTACGAGCAGTACTTC	CASRQRLAGGYEQYF	TRBV28	TRBD2	TRBJ2-7	many
TGTGCCAGCAGCGGTCTGAGAGGCGGCCCCGGTAATGAGCAGTTCTTC	CASSGLRGGPGNEQFF	TRBV5-8	NA	TRBJ2-1	NA
TGCAGCGCCGGGACAGGGATCACCGGGGAGCTGTTTTTT	CSAGTGITGELFF	TRBV29-1	TRBD1	TRBJ2-2	few
TGTGCCAGCAAAGCGGGAGGGAGCGGGGAGCTGTTTTTT	CASKAGGSGELFF	TRBV28	TRBD2	TRBJ2-2	NA
TGTGCCAGCAGTGCGGAGGGACCCCCCAACTATGAGCAGTTCTTC	CASSAEGPPNYEQFF	TRBV2	NA	TRBJ2-1	NA
TGTGCCAGCAGTTTACAGGGTGAGCCCCGGCATTTT	CASSLQGEPRHF	TRBV28	NA	TRBJ1-5	few
TGTGCCAGCAGTTTATCGGGACAGATCATCTACGAGCAGTACTTC	CASSLSGQIIYEQYF	TRBV28	TRBD1	TRBJ2-7	many
TGTGCCAGCAGGGACACTGGGGCCTTTGAAGCTTTCTTT	CASRDTGAFEAFF	TRBV28	NA	TRBJ1-1	many
TGTGCCGTACGGGCGGGAGCTACCACCGGGGAGCTGTTTTTT	CAVRAGATTGELFF	TRBV28	TRBD2	TRBJ2-2	NA
TGTGCCAGCAGCCCAAGCCCGGGACTAGCGCCCTCCTACAATGAGCAGTTCTTC	CASSPSPGLAPSYNEQFF	TRBV3-1	TRBD2	TRBJ2-1	NA
TGTGCCTGCCGGGACAGACTCACAGATACGCAGTATTTT	CACRDRLTDTQYF	TRBV2	TRBD1	TRBJ2-3	many
TGTGCCAGCAGGGCCCGGGACTCCCAAGGAGGGAACACTGAAGCTTTCTTT	CASRARDSQGGNTEAFF	TRBV7-9	NA	TRBJ1-1	NA
TGTGCCAGCAGTTTACCGGACAGAGATGATCAGCCCCAGCATTTT	CASSLPDRDDQPQHF	TRBV28	NA	TRBJ1-5	many
TGCGCCAGCAGCTTGGAGGCCCGCCATTATGGCTACACCTTC	CASSLEARHYGYTF	TRBV5-1	NA	TRBJ1-2	few
TGCAGTGCTAGAGGGACTAGCGGAGATACGCAGTATTTT	CSARGTSGDTQYF	TRBV20-1	TRBD2	TRBJ2-3	NA
TGTGCCAGCAGCTTAGGTCGGGGCGGGAGGGGCACCGGGGAGCTGTTTTTT	CASSLGRGGRGTGELFF	TRBV11-2	TRBD2	TRBJ2-2	NA
TGTGCCAGCACAGGGGGCGGGTCGGGGAACACTGAAGCTTTCTTT	CASTGGGSGNTEAFF	TRBV2	TRBD1	TRBJ1-1	NA
TGTGCCAGCAGTCGGGAGATAAGCACCGGGGAGCTGTTTTTT	CASSREISTGELFF	TRBV7-2	NA	TRBJ2-2	many
TGTGCCACGGGACTAGGGCCCTACGAGCAGTACTTC	CATGLGPYEQYF	TRBV6-2/TRBV6-3	TRBD2	TRBJ2-7	once
TGTGCCAGCAGCGTATGGACAGAGAGCTCTGGAAACACCATATATTTT	CASSVWTESSGNTIYF	TRBV9	NA	TRBJ1-3	NA
TGTGCCTGGAACCCTACTTCCACAGGGTCGAACACCGGGGAGCTGTTTTTT	CAWNPTSTGSNTGELFF	TRBV30	NA	TRBJ2-2	NA
TGTGCCAGCAGCCCGCCGCAAGCCAGGCCCACTGAAGCTTTCTTT	CASSPPQARPTEAFF	TRBV14	NA	TRBJ1-1	NA
TGTGCCAGTCAAATCGGGACAGTGAACACCGGGGAGCTGTTTTTT	CASQIGTVNTGELFF	TRBV19	TRBD1	TRBJ2-2	NA
TGTGCCATCAGTGAGTCTACTAGCGGGAACAATGAGCAGTTCTTC	CAISESTSGNNEQFF	TRBV10-3	TRBD2	TRBJ2-1	NA
TGTGCCAGCAGTCCCGCGGTTGACAGGGAAGGAATGAGTCAAGAGACCCAGTACTTC	CASSPAVDREGMSQETQYF	TRBV28	TRBD1	TRBJ2-5	once
TGTGCCAGCAGCCGCGTGGGAGGGCAGGGGGCTGGAGAGACCCAGTACTTC	CASSRVGGQGAGETQYF	TRBV6-1	NA	TRBJ2-5	few
TGTGCCAGCAGCTTGTGGGCAGGGGGCCCCAATTACTACGAGCAGTACTTC	CASSLWAGGPNYYEQYF	TRBV5-5	TRBD1	TRBJ2-7	few
TGTGCCAGCAGTACCTCGGACAGGGGCCAAGAGACCCAGTACTTC	CASSTSDRGQETQYF	TRBV27	TRBD1	TRBJ2-5	few
TGCGCCAGCAGCTTAGGGGGGGACTACAATGAGCAGTTCTTC	CASSLGGDYNEQFF	TRBV5-1	NA	TRBJ2-1	many
TGTGCCAGCAGCTTACCCGGGACTAGCGTATCCTACGAGCAGTACTTC	CASSLPGTSVSYEQYF	TRBV7-8	TRBD2	TRBJ2-7	many
TGTGCGGCGCGCCGGGAGGTTAACACCTACAATGAGCAGTTCTTC	CAARREVNTYNEQFF	TRBV2	TRBD2	TRBJ2-1	many
TGTGCCATCAGTGAGGACAGCTCTGGAAACACCATATATTTT	CAISEDSSGNTIYF	TRBV10-3	NA	TRBJ1-3	few
TGTGCCACCAGTGATCGGACAGGGGGAGAGACCCAGTACTTC	CATSDRTGGETQYF	TRBV24-1	TRBD1	TRBJ2-5	many
TGTGCCAGCGTCCCGGGGACAGCGAATTCGGAGACCCAGTACTTC	CASVPGTANSETQYF	TRBV28	TRBD1	TRBJ2-5	few
TGCAGTGCTAGGACAACCGGGACAGGGAGTTTCAAGCAGTACTTC	CSARTTGTGSFKQYF	TRBV20-1	TRBD1	TRBJ2-7	NA
TGTGCCAGCAGTGACAGGGGGATTGAAGCTTTCTTT	CASSDRGIEAFF	TRBV7-9	TRBD1	TRBJ1-1	many
TGCAGTGCTTCTCCAAGCGGGGGACTAGCCAAAAACATTCAGTACTTC	CSASPSGGLAKNIQYF	TRBV20-1	TRBD2	TRBJ2-4	many
TGCAGTGCTAGTCTAGCGGGAGCCGGGGATACGCAGTATTTT	CSASLAGAGDTQYF	TRBV20-1	TRBD2	TRBJ2-3	once
TGTGCCAGCTCACCAATCCAGGTCAATCAGCCCCAGCATTTT	CASSPIQVNQPQHF	TRBV18	NA	TRBJ1-5	NA
TGCGCCAGCAGTGAGGCCTTGATCTACGAGCAGTACTTC	CASSEALIYEQYF	TRBV10-1	NA	TRBJ2-7	NA
TGCGCCAGCAGCCAAGATCCGACGGCCGGCGGTGAGCAGTTCTTC	CASSQDPTAGGEQFF	TRBV4-3	NA	TRBJ2-1	NA
TGTGCCAGCAGTTCGGAGTCCGAGGTACTGGACCTTCCTTTATTT	CASSSESEVLDLPLF	TRBV28	NA	TRBJ1-1	few
TGTGCCAGCAGCTTAATGGGACAGGGTTTCGATGAGCAGTTCTTC	CASSLMGQGFDEQFF	TRBV13	TRBD1	TRBJ2-1	few
TGTGCCAGCAGCCATGGACAGGGTCGGACTGAAGCTTTCTTT	CASSHGQGRTEAFF	TRBV3-1	TRBD1	TRBJ1-1	many
TGTGCCAGCAGTACCGTTTCGACTAGCGAGATCACAGATACGCAGTATTTT	CASSTVSTSEITDTQYF	TRBV28	TRBD2	TRBJ2-3	NA
TGTGCCATTGGGGGAGGGCTAGTAAATGAGCAGTTCTTC	CAIGGGLVNEQFF	TRBV6-1	TRBD2	TRBJ2-1	few
TGTGCCAGCAGCTCAAGCGGCATTATGAACACTGAAGCTTTCTTT	CASSSSGIMNTEAFF	TRBV7-9	NA	TRBJ1-1	many